This record covers a single T cell receptor beta chain. V trimming: 0 bases; J trimming: 4 bases; junction bases outside the gene matches: 5. Germline V lookup: CDR1 SGHRS, CDR2 YFSETQ. CDR3 length equals 18 residues. The data derive from a study of T cell changes during pregnancy in multiple sclerosis. The data were produced by immunoSEQ multiplex PCR, yet TCRdb's version contains in-frame clones alone and is incomplete. The sample lists roughly 46,000 clones; less than 90% were seen once. The J gene is TRBJ2-6, the V gene TRBV5-1, with 12 positions matching TRBD1. Sequenced material: CD4+ T cells from peripheral blood mononuclear cells, taken before pregnancy. The origin of this receptor is a female donor with multiple sclerosis, enrolled in a pregnancy study. CDR3 residues: CASSLGGTGGTGANVLTF. In DNA, the CDR3 is TGCGCCAGCAGCTTGGGCGGGACAGGGGGCACCGGGGCCAACGTCCTGACTTTC.